The 9 T cell receptor beta chains listed next were all sequenced from one sample in a study of early T cells in non-severe SARS-CoV-2 infection. TCRdb reprocessed the 5' RACE reads via MiXCR and lists one record per CDR3 protein. The sample has about 55,000 distinct CDR3 sequences; about 16% are singletons. The sequenced sample was whole blood, obtained at baseline. These receptors all come from an adult who was a healthcare worker with PCR-confirmed SARS-CoV-2 infection or an uninfected control (not recorded which).

This rearrangement joins TRBV12-5 to TRBJ1-4; D uncertain. With 1 base removed from V and 8 bases from J, the gap between germline ends came to 5 bases. The CDR3 loop spans 12 amino acids. Germline V gene lookup returns CDR1 LGHNT and CDR2 FRNRAP. CDR3 region: CASGLEREKLFF. For the CDR3, the DNA is TGTGCTAGTGGTTTGGAGCGGGAAAAACTGTTTTTT. Based on the CDR3 plus reference TRBV12-5 and TRBJ1-4, the full variable domain is DARVTQTPRHKVTEMGQEVTMRCQPILGHNTVFWYRQTMMQGLELLAYFRNRAPLDDSGMPKDRFSAEMPDATLATLKIQPSEPRDSAVYFCASGLEREKLFFGSGTQLSVL.

This clonotype was recorded at least ten times. The chain recombines TRBV7-2 with TRBJ2-1; D is unclear. This CDR3 is 11 amino acids long. V lost 2 bases and J lost 8, with 4 bases in between. Germline CDR1 and CDR2: SGHTA and FQGNSA. In nucleotides, the CDR3 is TGTGCCAGCAGCTTAAGCCATGAGCAGTTCTTC. Translated: CASSLSHEQFF.

This clonotype was counted only a few times. The chain has TRBV11-2 and TRBJ2-2; D is uncertain. V lost 3 bases and J lost 4, with 12 bases in between. The CDR3 is 15 amino acids. Germline V gene data show CDR1 as SGHAT and CDR2 as FQNNGV. In DNA, the CDR3 is TGTGCCAGCAGCTTCCGATCGTACCCCACCGGGGAGCTGTTTTTT. It encodes CASSFRSYPTGELFF.

This chain joins TRBV4-1 and TRBJ2-7; 9 bases match TRBD1. The CDR3 length is 14 residues. Germline CDR1 and CDR2: MGHRA and YSYEKL. J was trimmed by 6 bases and V by 0 bases; bases with no gene match: 3. CDR3 DNA: TGCGCCAGCAGCCAAGATGGGGGACAGGGCGAGCAGTACTTC. It codes for CASSQDGGQGEQYF.

This clonotype has ten or more counts. This sequence joins TRBV11-2 and TRBJ2-7, with 8 bases lining up with TRBD1. Germline CDR1 reads SGHAT; CDR2 reads FQNNGV. Trimming removed 0 bases from V and 7 bases from J; junction bases left unmatched: 5. The CDR3 spans 14 residues. The CDR3 loop is CASSLDRGQREQYF. The DNA of the CDR3 is TGTGCCAGCAGCTTAGACAGGGGGCAGCGGGAGCAGTACTTC.

The chain is built from TRBV10-1 and TRBJ2-1; D tentatively reads TRBD1 or TRBD2 (5 bases each). Germline CDR1 is WNHNN and CDR2 is SYGVQD (reference sequence). V lost 5 bases, J lost 5 bases, and 13 bases lay in between. The CDR3 extends over 14 amino acids. CDR3 DNA sequence: TGCGCCAGCAGTCGGGGCCAGGGCCACAATGAGCAGTTCTTC. Translation: CASSRGQGHNEQFF.

V gene TRBV7-3 combines with J gene TRBJ1-2; possibly TRBD1 for D (5 bases). The CDR3 runs to 14 residues. Trimming stripped 2 bases from V and 8 bases from J, with 15 bases between. Germline V gene data show CDR1 as SGHTA and CDR2 as FQGTGA. Here the CDR3 DNA reads TGTGCCAGCAGCTTAGCTCACCGGCAGGGAGGCTACACCTTC. Translation gives CASSLAHRQGGYTF.

This clonotype showed up many times. The chain uses TRBV13 and TRBJ2-3, with TRBD2 matching over 10 bases. The CDR3 extends over 17 amino acids. Germline lookup yields CDR1 PRHDT and CDR2 FYEKMQ (reference sequence). The V and J ends lost 5 bases and 0 bases, in that order; junction bases with no gene match: 8. This chain's CDR3 is CASSLASSGGSTDTQYF. In nucleotides, the CDR3 is TGTGCCAGCAGCCTCGCTTCTAGCGGGGGAAGCACAGATACGCAGTATTTT.

The rearrangement joins TRBV28 to TRBJ1-5; 7 nucleotides align to TRBD1. This CDR3 comprises 16 residues. Per germline, CDR1 MDHEN and CDR2 SYDVKM. With 6 bases clipped from V and 3 bases from J, the junction kept 11 bases outside the gene matches. The CDR3 loop reads CASSSTGVWLNQPQHF. The CDR3 DNA reads TGTGCCAGCAGCTCAACAGGGGTATGGCTCAATCAGCCCCAGCATTTT.